This T cell receptor beta chain was sequenced during a study of CD8 T cells in Susac syndrome (dated by TCRdb to 2018 to 2020). With respect to the entire study: Whether CD8+ T cell activation and differentiation in Susac syndrome was antigen driven was tested using repertoire sequencing.

Peripheral blood CD8+ and CD4+ T cells from healthy donors, Susac syndrome patients and multiple sclerosis patients were profiled by high-throughput TCR beta sequencing. Healthy donors were included as age- and sex-matched controls. Bulk CD8+ and CD4+ T cells were purified magnetically by negative isolation, whereas CD8+ TEMRA cells were enriched by FACS. Blood was collected in EDTA tubes and processed within 24 hours, with PBMCs isolated through density gradient centrifugation. PBMCs intended for TCR sequencing were cryopreserved in liquid nitrogen and were subsequently thawed in a 37 degrees C water bath. A purity of at least 90% was achieved for sorted or isolated CD4+, CD8+ and CD8+ TEMRA cells. The paper as a whole reports these results and caveats: The number of individuals in the TCR sequencing and HLA analysis was acknowledged as relatively small.

As regards this clonotype: It has no known antigen specificity. One base away there is no much larger clone; base qualities are not given.

RNA was extracted using the RNeasy kit, and about 0.45 to 1 microgram was reverse transcribed with random hexamers. The immunoSEQ multiplex PCR assay, covering 54 Vbeta and 13 Jbeta segments, was used to amplify TCR beta CDR3 regions. PCR amplification bias was corrected using a synthetic template baseline for primer optimization and computational correction. In the authors' own workflow: Reads were assigned to V, D and J genes according to IMGT and analyzed in immunoSEQ Analyzer, with only productive sequences retained. To calculate clonality, Shannon entropy was normalized by log2 of the number of productive unique sequences and then subtracted from one. For each patient and control, public and private clones were evaluated within the 100 most prevalent clones. A clone was defined as Susac-specific if it was absent from the healthy and MS cohorts, from about 1,100 published viral clones and from other ImmuneACCESS disease sequences. TCRdb redid the processing of the public reads, applying fastp at Q25 and MiXCR, and retained in-frame beta chains. Merged by CDR3 protein, the rows form single entries marked with the most common genes and DNA. TCRdb assigned the V and J calls; the authors' analysis was not used. Counted in this sample were about 120,000 distinct CDR3 sequences; about 93% of them appeared once. Over 0.12% of the sample rests with the top ten.

Sequencing was carried out using CD4+ T cells from PBMCs. The sequence came from a human donor in good health.

The CDR3 loop reads CASSLAGGASGNTIYF. The nucleotides read TGTGCCAGCAGCTTAGCGGGAGGGGCCTCTGGAAACACCATATATTTT. Rearrangement joined TRBV7-2 to TRBJ1-3; the D segment could be TRBD1, given 5 matching bases. Looking up the germline V gene yields CDR1 SGHTA and CDR2 FQGNSA. From the cysteine through the phenylalanine, the CDR3 covers 16 amino acids. Just CDR3 DNA is preserved here, 48 bases in frame from base 1. Trimming costs V 0 bases and J 0 bases, and their ends lie 9 bases apart.